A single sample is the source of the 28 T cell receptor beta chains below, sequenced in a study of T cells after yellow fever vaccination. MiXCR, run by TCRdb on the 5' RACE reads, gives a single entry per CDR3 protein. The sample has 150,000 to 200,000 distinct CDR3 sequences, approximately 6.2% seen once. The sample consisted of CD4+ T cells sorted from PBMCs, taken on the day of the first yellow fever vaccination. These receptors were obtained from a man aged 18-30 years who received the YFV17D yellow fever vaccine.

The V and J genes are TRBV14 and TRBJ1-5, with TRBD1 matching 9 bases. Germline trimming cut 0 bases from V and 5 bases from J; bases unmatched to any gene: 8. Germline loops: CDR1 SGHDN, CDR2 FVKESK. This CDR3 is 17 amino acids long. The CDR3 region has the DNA TGTGCCAGCAGCCAAGAGTGGGACAGGGCTTTTTATCAGCCCCAGCATTTT. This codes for CASSQEWDRAFYQPQHF.

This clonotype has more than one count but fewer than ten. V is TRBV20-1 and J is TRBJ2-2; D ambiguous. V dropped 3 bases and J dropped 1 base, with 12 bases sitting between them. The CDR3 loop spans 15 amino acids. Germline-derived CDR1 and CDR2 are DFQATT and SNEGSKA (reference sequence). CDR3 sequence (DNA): TGCAGTGCTAGTCCCATCGGGCTGAACACCGGGGAGCTGTTTTTT. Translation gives CSASPIGLNTGELFF.

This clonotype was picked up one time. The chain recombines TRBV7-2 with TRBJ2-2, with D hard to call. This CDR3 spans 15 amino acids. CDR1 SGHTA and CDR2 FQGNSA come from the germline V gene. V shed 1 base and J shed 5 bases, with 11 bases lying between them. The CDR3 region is CASSLVVGITGELFF. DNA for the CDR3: TGTGCCAGCAGCTTAGTAGTGGGAATAACCGGGGAGCTGTTTTTT.

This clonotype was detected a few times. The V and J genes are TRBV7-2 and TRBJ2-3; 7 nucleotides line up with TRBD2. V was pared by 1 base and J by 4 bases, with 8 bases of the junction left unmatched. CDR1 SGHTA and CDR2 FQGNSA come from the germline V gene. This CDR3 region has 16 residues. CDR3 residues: CASSLVPAGLPDTQYF. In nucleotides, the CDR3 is TGTGCCAGCAGCTTAGTCCCAGCGGGGCTCCCAGATACGCAGTATTTT. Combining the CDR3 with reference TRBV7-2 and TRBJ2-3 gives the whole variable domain GAGVSQSPSNKVTEKGKDVELRCDPISGHTALYWYRQSLGQGLEFLIYFQGNSAPDKSGLPSDRFSAERTGGSVSTLTIQRTQQEDSAVYLCASSLVPAGLPDTQYFGPGTRLTVL.

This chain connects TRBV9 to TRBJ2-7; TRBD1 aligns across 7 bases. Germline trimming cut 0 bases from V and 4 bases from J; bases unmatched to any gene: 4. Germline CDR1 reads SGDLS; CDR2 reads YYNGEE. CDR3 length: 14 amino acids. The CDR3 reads CASSVGGTVYEQYF. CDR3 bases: TGTGCCAGCAGCGTAGGGGGGACAGTTTACGAGCAGTACTTC.

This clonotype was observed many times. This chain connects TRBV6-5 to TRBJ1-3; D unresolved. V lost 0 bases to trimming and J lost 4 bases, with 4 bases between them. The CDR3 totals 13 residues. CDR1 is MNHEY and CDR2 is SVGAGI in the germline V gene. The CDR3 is CASSYSRGNTIYF. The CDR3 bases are TGTGCCAGCAGTTACTCCAGGGGAAACACCATATATTTT.

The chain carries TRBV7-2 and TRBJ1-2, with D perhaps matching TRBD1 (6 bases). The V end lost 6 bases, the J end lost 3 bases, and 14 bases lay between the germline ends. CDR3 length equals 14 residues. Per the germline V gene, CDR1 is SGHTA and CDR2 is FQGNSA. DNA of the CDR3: TGTGCCAGCAGACCTGACAGGTTGCACTATGGCTACACCTTC. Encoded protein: CASRPDRLHYGYTF.

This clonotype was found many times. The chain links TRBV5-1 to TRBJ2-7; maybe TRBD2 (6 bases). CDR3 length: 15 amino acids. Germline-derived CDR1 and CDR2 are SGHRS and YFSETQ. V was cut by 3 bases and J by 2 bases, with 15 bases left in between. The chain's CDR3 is CASSSLGLTPYEQYF. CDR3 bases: TGCGCCAGCAGCTCCCTCGGACTAACCCCCTACGAGCAGTACTTC.

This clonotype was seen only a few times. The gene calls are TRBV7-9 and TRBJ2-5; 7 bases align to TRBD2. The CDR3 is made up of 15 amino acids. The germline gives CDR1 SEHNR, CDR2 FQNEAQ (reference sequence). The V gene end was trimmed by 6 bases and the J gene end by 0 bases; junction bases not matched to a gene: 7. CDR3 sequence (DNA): TGTGCCAGCAGTCAAGGACTAGGGTACCAAGAGACCCAGTACTTC. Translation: CASSQGLGYQETQYF.

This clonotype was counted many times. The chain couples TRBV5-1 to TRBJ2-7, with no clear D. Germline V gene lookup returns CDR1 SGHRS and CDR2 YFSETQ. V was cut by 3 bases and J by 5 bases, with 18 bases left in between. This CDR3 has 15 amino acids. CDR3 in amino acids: CASSYVSGPGNEQYV. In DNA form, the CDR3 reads TGCGCCAGCAGCTATGTATCCGGGCCTGGGAACGAGCAGTACGTC.

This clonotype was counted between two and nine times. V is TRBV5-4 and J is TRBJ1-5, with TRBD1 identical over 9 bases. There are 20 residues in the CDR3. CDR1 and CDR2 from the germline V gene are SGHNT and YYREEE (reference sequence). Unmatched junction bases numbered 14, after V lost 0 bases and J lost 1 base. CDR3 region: CASSLGGTGYGIRSNQPQHF. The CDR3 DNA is TGTGCCAGCAGCTTGGGGGGGACAGGGTACGGTATACGAAGCAATCAGCCCCAGCATTTT.

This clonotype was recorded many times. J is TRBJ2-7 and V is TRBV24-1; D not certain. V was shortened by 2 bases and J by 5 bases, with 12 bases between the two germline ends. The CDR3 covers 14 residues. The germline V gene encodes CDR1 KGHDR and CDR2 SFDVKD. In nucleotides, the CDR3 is TGTGCCACCAGTGATTCCGGTGGGGATGACGAGCAGTACTTC. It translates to CATSDSGGDDEQYF.

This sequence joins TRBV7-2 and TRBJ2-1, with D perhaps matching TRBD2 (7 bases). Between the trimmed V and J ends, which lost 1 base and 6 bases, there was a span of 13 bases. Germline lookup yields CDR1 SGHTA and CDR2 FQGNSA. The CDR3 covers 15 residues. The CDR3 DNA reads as TGTGCCAGCAGCTTAGGGGGGGGCCTGGCCAATGAGCAGTTCTTC. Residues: CASSLGGGLANEQFF. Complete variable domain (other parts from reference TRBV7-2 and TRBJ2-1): GAGVSQSPSNKVTEKGKDVELRCDPISGHTALYWYRQSLGQGLEFLIYFQGNSAPDKSGLPSDRFSAERTGGSVSTLTIQRTQQEDSAVYLCASSLGGGLANEQFFGPGTRLTVL.

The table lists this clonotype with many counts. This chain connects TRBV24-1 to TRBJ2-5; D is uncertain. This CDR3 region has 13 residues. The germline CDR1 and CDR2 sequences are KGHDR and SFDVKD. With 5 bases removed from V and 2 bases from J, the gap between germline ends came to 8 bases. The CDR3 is CATSAPEQETQYF. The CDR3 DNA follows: TGTGCCACCAGTGCCCCCGAACAAGAGACCCAGTACTTC.

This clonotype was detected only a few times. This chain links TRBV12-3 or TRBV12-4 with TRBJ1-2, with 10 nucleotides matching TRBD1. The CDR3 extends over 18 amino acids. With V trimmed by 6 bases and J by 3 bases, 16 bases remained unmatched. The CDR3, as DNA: TGTGCCAGCAGGGTCCCGGGACAGGGGCCCAAAGAATACTATGGCTACACCTTC. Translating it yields CASRVPGQGPKEYYGYTF.

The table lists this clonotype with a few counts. This CDR3 is CASSRRPTGDTQYF. The CDR3, as DNA: TGCGCCAGCAGCAGACGGCCCACGGGGGATACGCAGTATTTT. J is TRBJ2-3 and V is TRBV5-1, with D perhaps TRBD2 (5 bases). The germline V and J ends were trimmed by 4 bases and 6 bases, with 15 bases remaining between them. The CDR3 contains 14 residues. The germline V gene has CDR1 SGHRS and CDR2 YFSETQ.

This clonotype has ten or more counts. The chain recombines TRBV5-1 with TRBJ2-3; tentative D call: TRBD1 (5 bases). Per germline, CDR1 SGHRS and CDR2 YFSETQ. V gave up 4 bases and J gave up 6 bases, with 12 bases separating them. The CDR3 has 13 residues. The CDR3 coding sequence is TGCGCCAGCAGCCGACAGATGCTCGATACGCAGTATTTT. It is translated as CASSRQMLDTQYF. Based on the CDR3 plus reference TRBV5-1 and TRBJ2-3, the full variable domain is KAGVTQTPRYLIKTRGQQVTLSCSPISGHRSVSWYQQTPGQGLQFLFEYFSETQRNKGNFPGRFSGRQFSNSRSEMNVSTLELGDSALYLCASSRQMLDTQYFGPGTRLTVL.

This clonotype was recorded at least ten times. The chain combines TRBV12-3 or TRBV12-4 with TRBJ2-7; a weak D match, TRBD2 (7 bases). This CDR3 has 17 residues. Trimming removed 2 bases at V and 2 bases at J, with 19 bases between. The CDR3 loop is CASSLRVRRGPTYEQYF. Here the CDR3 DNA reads TGTGCCAGCAGTTTACGGGTTCGGCGGGGGCCCACCTACGAGCAGTACTTC.

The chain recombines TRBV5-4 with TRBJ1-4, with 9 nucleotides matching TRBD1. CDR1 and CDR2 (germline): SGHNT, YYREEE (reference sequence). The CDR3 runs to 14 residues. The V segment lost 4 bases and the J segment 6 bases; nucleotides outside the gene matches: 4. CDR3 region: CASSPTGGDEKLFF. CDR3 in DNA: TGTGCCAGCAGCCCGACAGGGGGGGATGAAAAACTGTTTTTT.

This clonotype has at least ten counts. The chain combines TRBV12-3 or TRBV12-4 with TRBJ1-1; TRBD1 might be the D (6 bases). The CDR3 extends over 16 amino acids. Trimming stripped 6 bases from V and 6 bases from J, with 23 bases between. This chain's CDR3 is CASSPTTGLRPAEAFF. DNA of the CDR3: TGTGCCAGCAGCCCGACGACAGGATTGCGACCTGCTGAAGCTTTCTTT.

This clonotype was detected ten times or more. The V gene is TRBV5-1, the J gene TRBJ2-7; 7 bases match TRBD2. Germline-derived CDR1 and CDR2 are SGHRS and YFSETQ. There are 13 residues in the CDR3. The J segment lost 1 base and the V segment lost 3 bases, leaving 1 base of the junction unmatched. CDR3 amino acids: CASSYGGSYEQYF. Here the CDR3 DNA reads TGCGCCAGCAGCTACGGGGGGTCCTACGAGCAGTACTTC.

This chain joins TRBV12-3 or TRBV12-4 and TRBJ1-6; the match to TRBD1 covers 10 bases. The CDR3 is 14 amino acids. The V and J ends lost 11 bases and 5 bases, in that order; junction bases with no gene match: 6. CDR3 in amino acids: CACGGQGDNSPLHF. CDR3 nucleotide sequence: TGTGCCTGCGGAGGACAGGGGGATAATTCACCCCTCCACTTT.

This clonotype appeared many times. CDR3 amino acids: CASSASGTGQYV. In DNA, the CDR3 is TGTGCCAGCAGCGCCTCCGGGACAGGGCAGTACGTC. The V gene is TRBV5-6, the J gene TRBJ2-7; 8 bases fit TRBD1. V shed 4 bases, J shed 9 bases, and the junction held 6 bases outside the gene matches. Germline V CDR1 and CDR2: SGHDT, YYEEEE. This CDR3 contains 12 residues.

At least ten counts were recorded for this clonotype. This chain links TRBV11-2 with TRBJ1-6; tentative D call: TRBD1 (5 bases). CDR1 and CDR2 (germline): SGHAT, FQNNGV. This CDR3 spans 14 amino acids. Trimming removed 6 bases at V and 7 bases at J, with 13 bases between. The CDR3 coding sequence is TGTGCCAGCAGTGACAGTCCCGGGAATTCACCCCTCCACTTT. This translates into CASSDSPGNSPLHF.

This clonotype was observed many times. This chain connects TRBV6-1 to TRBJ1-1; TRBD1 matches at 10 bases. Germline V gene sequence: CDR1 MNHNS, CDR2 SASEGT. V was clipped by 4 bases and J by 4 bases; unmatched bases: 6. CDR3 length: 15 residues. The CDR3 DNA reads TGTGCCAGCAGTGGGGACAGGGGAGCGGGCACTGAAGCTTTCTTT. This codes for CASSGDRGAGTEAFF.

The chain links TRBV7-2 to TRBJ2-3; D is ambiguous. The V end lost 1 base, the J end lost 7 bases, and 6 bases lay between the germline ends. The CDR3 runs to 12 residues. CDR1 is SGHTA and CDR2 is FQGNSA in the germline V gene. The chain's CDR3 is CASSLEGNTQYF. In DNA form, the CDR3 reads TGTGCCAGCAGCTTAGAGGGAAATACGCAGTATTTT.

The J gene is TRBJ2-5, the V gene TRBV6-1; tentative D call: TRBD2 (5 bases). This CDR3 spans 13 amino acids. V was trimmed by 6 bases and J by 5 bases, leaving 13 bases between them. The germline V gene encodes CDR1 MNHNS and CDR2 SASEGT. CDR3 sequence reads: CASRSPGGETQYF. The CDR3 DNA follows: TGTGCCAGCAGGTCCCCGGGCGGGGAGACCCAGTACTTC.

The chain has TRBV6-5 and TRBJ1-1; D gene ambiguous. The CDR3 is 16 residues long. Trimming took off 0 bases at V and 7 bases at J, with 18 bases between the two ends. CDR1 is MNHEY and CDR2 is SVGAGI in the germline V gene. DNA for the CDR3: TGTGCCAGCAGTTACTCGGTCTTCTCGGCGGGGTTTGAAGCTTTCTTT. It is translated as CASSYSVFSAGFEAFF.